This T cell receptor (beta chain) appears in the sequencing data of a study of Ad26.COV2.S vaccination and SARS-CoV-2 variants. Across the study: Into the muscle, Ad26.COV2.S was dosed once or twice, 56 days apart.

Study results and caveats: Assessments of TCR breadth and depth may have underestimated the total T cell responses.

The treatment was: roughly 18 received Ad26.COV2.S at low or high dose, single or two shots; about five received placebo; per-sample allocation not given. After the first vaccine or placebo injection, samples were drawn on day 63. A note on this clone: Its target is not known.

The ends were cut back, 5 bases at V and 4 bases at J, with 11 bases in the middle. CDR3 length equals 13 residues. Germline V gene lookup returns CDR1 SGHTA and CDR2 FQGNSA. Clones were sequenced by immunoSEQ multiplex PCR, and TCRdb holds only the in-frame ones, with some missing. The sample carries about 400,000 clones, about 88% recorded once. This receptor was identified in a person between 18 and 65 years old who received the Ad26.COV2.S COVID-19 vaccine or a placebo. The chain is built from TRBV7-2 and TRBJ1-2; D remains ambiguous. The sample was peripheral blood, taken in a trial of Ad26.COV2.S vaccine versus placebo. The CDR3, as DNA: TGTGCCAGCAGCGCCGGGGTAGGCTATGGCTACACCTTC. Protein sequence: CASSAGVGYGYTF.